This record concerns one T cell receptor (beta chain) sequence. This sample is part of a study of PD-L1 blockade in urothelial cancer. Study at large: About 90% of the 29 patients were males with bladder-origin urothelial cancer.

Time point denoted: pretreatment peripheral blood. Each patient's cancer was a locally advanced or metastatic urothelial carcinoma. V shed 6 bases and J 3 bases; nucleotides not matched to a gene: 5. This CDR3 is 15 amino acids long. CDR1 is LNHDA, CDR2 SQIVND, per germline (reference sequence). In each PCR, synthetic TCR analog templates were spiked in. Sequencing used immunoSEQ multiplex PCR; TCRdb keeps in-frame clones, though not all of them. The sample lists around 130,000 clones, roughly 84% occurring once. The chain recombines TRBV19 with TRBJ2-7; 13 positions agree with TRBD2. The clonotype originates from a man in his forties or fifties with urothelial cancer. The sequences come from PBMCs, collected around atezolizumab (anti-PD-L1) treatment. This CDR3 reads CASSEGTSGNYEQYF. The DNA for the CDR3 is TGTGCCAGTAGCGAAGGGACTAGCGGGAACTACGAGCAGTACTTC.